Listed below are T cell receptor beta chains from one sample, sequenced in a study of OX40 agonist ivuxolimab in advanced cancers. Assay used: immunoSEQ multiplex PCR; TCRdb lists only in-frame clones, some missing. The sample has some 80,000 clones; approximately 92% are singletons. The sample consisted of CD4+ or CD8+ T cells sorted from blood, taken in a trial of the OX40 agonist ivuxolimab. The receptor source for this set is an adult with an advanced solid tumor such as melanoma, head and neck, liver or kidney cancer. Each CDR3 is given with its conserved first and last residue. Each record gives: D gene, J gene, V gene, clone size, CDR3 protein, CDR3 DNA. D genes are given only for firm matches. Clone size is given for some rows only: seen once, a few or many times, or a class if the clone is expanded.

>.|TRBJ2-2|TRBV27|.
CASSLTLATGELFF
TGTGCCAGCAGTTTAACCCTCGCCACCGGGGAGCTGTTTTTT
>.|TRBJ1-5|TRBV27|.
CASSPGRNQPQHF
TGTGCCAGCAGTCCGGGACGCAATCAGCCCCAGCATTTT
>TRBD1|TRBJ2-2|TRBV25-1|once
CASSELGRQGYTGELFF
TGTGCCAGCAGTGAACTAGGAAGACAGGGTTACACCGGGGAGCTGTTTTTT
>.|TRBJ2-7|TRBV19|.
CASSIVGHEQYF
TGTGCCAGTAGTATCGTGGGACACGAGCAGTACTTC
>.|TRBJ2-1|TRBV4-2|.
CASSPRQLGNNEQFF
TGTGCCAGCAGCCCCCGCCAACTTGGAAACAATGAGCAGTTCTTC
>TRBD1|TRBJ2-1|TRBV7-3|.
CASSPYTGGDEQFF
TGTGCCAGCAGCCCTTACACAGGGGGCGATGAGCAGTTCTTC
>.|TRBJ2-5|TRBV2|.
CASRTQRWETQYF
TGTGCCAGCAGGACCCAGAGGTGGGAGACCCAGTACTTC
>TRBD2|TRBJ2-3|TRBV2|.
CASSLRGGRSTDTQYF
TGTGCCAGCAGCCTAAGGGGCGGGAGGAGCACAGATACGCAGTATTTT
>.|TRBJ1-3|TRBV7-2|.
CASTPQGSSGNTIYF
TGTGCCAGCACCCCACAGGGCAGCTCTGGAAACACCATATATTTT
>TRBD2|TRBJ2-3|TRBV11-2|.
CASSSGLVRDTQYF
TGTGCCAGCAGTTCGGGACTAGTCCGTGATACGCAGTATTTT
>.|TRBJ2-3|TRBV7-3|.
CASSLLGADTQYF
TGTGCCAGCAGCTTACTCGGCGCAGATACGCAGTATTTT
>.|TRBJ2-3|TRBV9|.
CASSVGPTSTDTQYF
TGTGCCAGCAGCGTAGGGCCCACCAGCACAGATACGCAGTATTTT
>TRBD2|TRBJ2-5|TRBV7-7|.
CASSAIAGGETQYF
TGTGCTAGCAGCGCAATAGCGGGAGGAGAGACCCAGTACTTC
>TRBD1|TRBJ1-1|TRBV7-6|.
CASSLVAQTGAGTEAFF
TGTGCCAGCAGCTTAGTCGCACAGACAGGGGCGGGCACTGAAGCTTTCTTT
>.|TRBJ1-1|TRBV7-2|.
CASSLGAKDSTEAFF
TGTGCCAGCAGCTTAGGGGCAAAAGATAGCACTGAAGCTTTCTTT
>.|TRBJ2-1|TRBV5-1|.
CASSSDYGNEQFF
TGCGCCAGCAGCTCGGACTATGGGAATGAGCAGTTCTTC
>TRBD2|TRBJ2-1|TRBV18|.
CASSPAGLAGNEQFF
TGTGCCAGCTCACCGGCGGGACTAGCGGGGAATGAGCAGTTCTTC
>TRBD2|TRBJ2-7|TRBV29-1|.
CSVKRDTYEQYF
TGCAGCGTTAAGCGGGATACCTACGAGCAGTACTTC
>.|TRBJ2-5|TRBV27|.
CASTPSRRETQYF
TGTGCCAGCACCCCAAGCAGGCGAGAGACCCAGTACTTC
>.|TRBJ1-6|TRBV11-3|.
CASSLGDSPLHF
TGTGCCAGCAGCTTAGGTGATTCACCCCTCCACTTT
>.|TRBJ2-1|TRBV6-1|.
CASSPILQNNEQFF
TGTGCCAGCAGCCCCATACTACAGAACAATGAGCAGTTCTTC
>.|TRBJ1-4|TRBV11-2|.
CASSLGRLYGEKLFF
TGTGCCAGCAGCTTAGGGCGACTCTACGGTGAAAAACTGTTTTTT
>TRBD1|TRBJ2-3|TRBV7-9|.
CASSFLYGQGGTDTQYF
TGTGCCAGCAGCTTTCTTTACGGACAGGGGGGCACAGATACGCAGTATTTT
>.|TRBJ2-5|TRBV10-3|.
CAISNFQETQYF
TGTGCCATCAGTAACTTTCAAGAGACCCAGTACTTC
>.|TRBJ2-1|TRBV27|.
CASSLPGAARGNEQFF
TGTGCCAGCAGTCTCCCCGGGGCGGCCCGCGGGAATGAGCAGTTCTTC
>.|TRBJ2-1|TRBV6-1|.
CASIPPTGRRNEQFF
TGTGCCAGCATTCCGCCAACGGGTAGGCGAAATGAGCAGTTCTTC
>.|TRBJ2-7|TRBV10-3|.
CAISPGATYEQYF
TGTGCCATCAGCCCCGGGGCCACCTACGAGCAGTACTTC
>.|TRBJ1-5|TRBV7-9|.
CASSNSNQPQHF
TGTGCCAGCAGCAATAGCAATCAGCCCCAGCATTTT
>TRBD1|TRBJ2-2|TRBV13|few
CASTPPGTGWGNTGELFF
TGTGCCAGCACCCCACCCGGGACAGGTTGGGGGAACACCGGGGAGCTGTTTTTT
>.|TRBJ2-7|TRBV6-6|.
CASSYRASVSYEQYF
TGTGCCAGCAGTTACCGGGCTAGCGTCTCCTACGAGCAGTACTTC
>.|TRBJ2-1|TRBV28|.
CASSPRMGTNNEQFF
TGTGCCAGCAGTCCCCGGATGGGTACTAACAATGAGCAGTTCTTC
>.|TRBJ1-5|TRBV7-6|.
CASSLGDGRNQPQHF
TGTGCCAGCAGCTTGGGGGACGGTCGCAATCAGCCCCAGCATTTT
>TRBD2|TRBJ2-7|TRBV10-2|.
CASSRTSGRAYEQYF
TGCGCCAGCAGCAGGACTAGCGGGAGGGCCTACGAGCAGTACTTC
>.|TRBJ2-7|TRBV27|.
CASSTPKSHEQYF
TGTGCCAGCAGTACACCGAAGAGCCACGAGCAGTACTTC
>TRBD2|TRBJ2-1|TRBV19|.
CASSITAGGYNEQFF
TGTGCCAGTAGTATAACAGCGGGGGGCTACAATGAGCAGTTCTTC
>.|TRBJ2-1|TRBV18|.
CASSPPGREGNEQFF
TGTGCCAGCTCACCGCCGGGACGAGAGGGGAATGAGCAGTTCTTC
>.|TRBJ2-5|TRBV7-2|.
CASSSGAAETQYF
TGTGCCAGCAGCTCCGGAGCCGCGGAGACCCAGTACTTC
>.|TRBJ2-3|TRBV7-3|.
CASSLIGGGTDTQYF
TGTGCCAGCAGCTTAATCGGCGGGGGCACAGATACGCAGTATTTT
>TRBD2|TRBJ2-5|TRBV4-3|.
CASSQDISRGETQYF
TGCGCCAGCAGCCAAGACATTTCGCGGGGGGAGACCCAGTACTTC
>.|TRBJ2-7|TRBV7-9|.
CASHNGGAGEQYF
TGTGCCAGCCACAACGGGGGAGCAGGCGAGCAGTACTTC
>.|TRBJ2-3|TRBV4-1|.
CASSQAGARSDTQYF
TGCGCCAGCAGCCAAGCGGGAGCTCGGTCAGATACGCAGTATTTT
>.|TRBJ2-3|TRBV5-4|.
CASSSGLGKGTQYF
TGTGCCAGCAGCTCAGGACTGGGGAAAGGTACGCAGTATTTT
>TRBD2|TRBJ2-7|TRBV7-8|.
CASRSGRSAYEQYF
TGTGCCAGCAGAAGCGGGAGATCTGCTTACGAGCAGTACTTC
>TRBD2|TRBJ2-2|TRBV6-6|.
CASSYSSGKNTGELFF
TGTGCCAGCAGTTACTCGAGCGGGAAGAACACCGGGGAGCTGTTTTTT
>.|TRBJ2-3|TRBV7-2|.
CASSRPPSSLQYF
TGTGCCAGCAGCCGTCCACCTTCTAGTCTCCAGTATTTT
>.|TRBJ2-1|TRBV28|.
CASSLLGEQFF
TGTGCCAGCAGTTTATTGGGTGAGCAGTTCTTC